What follows are 23 T cell receptor beta chains derived from one specimen sequenced in a study of shared clonotypes between healthy human individuals. Repertoires were generated with immunoSEQ multiplex PCR, while TCRdb's copy carries only in-frame clones and drops some. Here the sample spans under 2,500,000 clones, 95% being singletons. Sequencing used naive CD4+ T cells sorted from blood. Indicated subset: CD45RA+ positively selected. All receptors come from a man between 18 and 35 years old in good health.

The chain combines TRBV11-2 with TRBJ2-3, with D tentatively TRBD1 (6 bases). Trimming took off 5 bases at V and 1 base at J, with 10 bases between the two ends. The CDR3 is 14 residues long. Germline-derived CDR1 and CDR2 are SGHAT and FQNNGV. CDR3 sequence: CASSQGLGTDTQYF. DNA of the CDR3: TGTGCCAGCAGCCAGGGGCTCGGCACAGATACGCAGTATTTT.

This clone occurred once. The chain uses TRBV5-1 and TRBJ2-3; a weak D match, TRBD2 (5 bases). The CDR3 loop spans 15 amino acids. Trimming cost V 1 base and J 5 bases, with 14 bases left between them. CDR1 and CDR2 (germline): SGHRS, YFSETQ. CDR3 sequence (DNA): TGCGCCAGCAGCTTGTGGGCCGGGGATGGAGATACGCAGTATTTT. Translation: CASSLWAGDGDTQYF.

The CDR3 sequence is CASLQGRGEKLFF. CDR3 DNA sequence: TGTGCCAGCCTCCAGGGGAGGGGTGAAAAACTGTTTTTT. The V and J genes are TRBV28 and TRBJ1-4, with D perhaps TRBD1 (6 bases). This CDR3 is 13 amino acids long. Trimming removed 8 bases from V and 7 bases from J, with 14 bases in between. Germline V gives CDR1 MDHEN, CDR2 SYDVKM.

This clone came up once. V is TRBV28 and J is TRBJ2-6; 8 bases agree with TRBD2. Germline-derived CDR1 and CDR2 are MDHEN and SYDVKM. This CDR3 comprises 17 residues. V gave up 6 bases and J gave up 3 bases; unmatched junction bases: 10. DNA for the CDR3: TGTGCCAGCAGCGCCCGGGGGGGCGCTGGTGGGGCCAACGTCCTGACTTTC. This sequence encodes CASSARGGAGGANVLTF.

The chain recombines TRBV6-1 with TRBJ2-5; 8 bases line up with TRBD1. V was clipped by 6 bases and J by 6 bases; unmatched bases: 6. Germline-derived CDR1 and CDR2 are MNHNS and SASEGT. The CDR3 extends over 13 amino acids. DNA for the CDR3: TGTGCCAGCAGGAATGACAGGGGACAGACCCAGTACTTC. This gives the protein CASRNDRGQTQYF.

The chain links TRBV21-1 to TRBJ2-6; the table assigns TRBD2, which was not confirmed against the DNA. TRBV21-1 is termed a pseudogene. The CDR3 is 12 residues long. CDR3 amino acids: CASSALRSWLTF. CDR3 DNA: TGTGCCAGCAGCGCCTTACGGTCCTGGTTGACTTTC.

J is TRBJ2-4 and V is TRBV2; no firm D call. Trimming removed 3 bases at V and 8 bases at J, with 17 bases between. The CDR3 is 15 amino acids. Germline loops: CDR1 SNHLY, CDR2 FYNNEI. The chain's CDR3 is CASSDLGGPPDIQYF. CDR3 nucleotides: TGTGCCAGCAGTGATCTAGGCGGCCCCCCCGACATTCAGTACTTC.

The genes are TRBV2 and TRBJ2-7; 10 positions agree with TRBD1. The V segment lost 7 bases and the J segment 2 bases; nucleotides outside the gene matches: 5. The CDR3 has 14 amino acids. Looked up from germline, CDR1 is SNHLY and CDR2 is FYNNEI. CDR3 sequence reads: CASTGQGGTYEQYF. In DNA, the CDR3 is TGTGCCAGCACCGGACAGGGGGGAACCTACGAGCAGTACTTC.

The chain joins TRBV18 to TRBJ1-1; no definite D call. In germline, CDR1 is KGHSH, CDR2 LQKENI. CDR3 length: 14 residues. V gave up 3 bases and J gave up 10 bases, with 18 bases separating them. In nucleotides, the CDR3 is TGTGCCAGCTCACCGAGAGTAGACGGAATATTAGCTTTCTTT. It codes for CASSPRVDGILAFF.

V is TRBV7-9 and J is TRBJ1-3; D uncertain. Germline-derived CDR1 and CDR2 are SEHNR and FQNEAQ (reference sequence). The CDR3 totals 14 residues. Trimming shortened V by 1 base and J by 0 bases, and 4 bases separated the two germline ends. The CDR3 sequence: CASSLETSGNTIYF. CDR3 coding DNA: TGTGCCAGCAGCTTAGAGACCTCTGGAAACACCATATATTTT.

J is TRBJ2-3 and V is TRBV29-1; unclear D gene. The CDR3 loop spans 13 amino acids. The ends were cut back, 6 bases at V and 0 bases at J, with 10 bases in the middle. CDR1 is SQVTM, CDR2 ANQGSEA, per germline. In DNA, the CDR3 is TGCAGCGTCGACAAGGCTAGCACAGATACGCAGTATTTT. This translates into CSVDKASTDTQYF.

This chain joins TRBV9 and TRBJ2-7; TRBD2 agrees at 10 bases. V lost 2 bases, J lost 7 bases, and 9 bases stayed unmatched. The CDR3 sequence is 15 residues long. Germline V lookup: CDR1 SGDLS, CDR2 YYNGEE. CDR3 in DNA: TGTGCCAGCAGCGTTGGTCCTAGCGGGAGTAGAGAGCAGTACTTC. Amino acids: CASSVGPSGSREQYF.

The chain recombines TRBV19 with TRBJ1-2; a possible D gene is TRBD1 (5 bases). There are 16 residues in the CDR3. V was shortened by 4 bases and J by 0 bases, with 15 bases between the two germline ends. CDR1 LNHDA and CDR2 SQIVND come from the germline V gene (reference sequence). CDR3 bases: TGTGCCAGTAGTACCCGGGGCGGTCAAGCTAACTATGGCTACACCTTC. Translating it yields CASSTRGGQANYGYTF.

With respect to this clone: The identical CDR3 is also encoded by other nucleotide sequences in the sample. The chain uses TRBV7-2 and TRBJ1-1; unclear D gene. The germline V and J ends were trimmed by 5 bases and 2 bases, with 6 bases remaining between them. Germline CDR1 and CDR2: SGHTA and FQGNSA. The CDR3 contains 12 residues. This CDR3 reads CASSPFNTEAFF. For the CDR3, the DNA is TGTGCCAGCAGCCCCTTTAACACTGAAGCTTTCTTT.

This rearrangement joins TRBV29-1 to TRBJ2-3; D gene ambiguous. In germline, CDR1 is SQVTM, CDR2 ANQGSEA. The V and J ends lost 2 bases and 1 base respectively, with 13 bases between them. The CDR3 runs to 15 residues. CDR3 nucleotide sequence: TGCAGCGTTGAATTTGGTGGGAAGGGCACAGATACGCAGTATTTT. This codes for CSVEFGGKGTDTQYF.

A remark on this clone: Other DNA sequences in this specimen translate into the identical CDR3. The gene calls are TRBV18 and TRBJ1-6; the match to TRBD1 covers 11 bases. This CDR3 region has 15 residues. V trimming: 3 bases; J trimming: 6 bases; junction bases outside the gene matches: 1. The germline V gene has CDR1 KGHSH and CDR2 LQKENI. Here the CDR3 reads CASSPGTGGNSPLHF. CDR3 nucleotides: TGTGCCAGCTCACCCGGGACAGGGGGTAATTCACCCCTCCACTTT.

The V and J genes are TRBV6-6 and TRBJ2-7; D call uncertain. The CDR3 loop spans 15 amino acids. Deletions cut 6 bases from V and 2 bases from J, with 17 bases between. Germline lookup yields CDR1 MNHNY and CDR2 SVGAGI (reference sequence). The CDR3 DNA follows: TGTGCCAGCAGCCGCGGCCCGCAGGTGACCTACGAGCAGTACTTC. Its protein is CASSRGPQVTYEQYF.

The V and J genes are TRBV6-6 and TRBJ1-2; D unclear. V lost 6 bases, J lost 8 bases, and 10 bases lay in between. The germline CDR1 and CDR2 sequences are MNHNY and SVGAGI (reference sequence). This CDR3 is built from 11 residues. Here the CDR3 reads CASREQRGYTF. CDR3 sequence (DNA): TGTGCCAGCAGGGAACAGCGAGGCTACACCTTC.

V is TRBV7-9 and J is TRBJ2-5, with D perhaps TRBD1 (6 bases). CDR1 SEHNR and CDR2 FQNEAQ come from the germline V gene (reference sequence). Trimming removed 2 bases from V and 2 bases from J, with 18 bases in between. The CDR3 spans 17 residues. The DNA of the CDR3 is TGTGCCAGCAGCTTAAGGCCCGGGACACTCGGACAAGAGACCCAGTACTTC. It encodes CASSLRPGTLGQETQYF.

The chain is built from TRBV5-1 and TRBJ2-6, with a weak D call TRBD1 (5 bases). The CDR3 runs 15 residues. Deletions cut 2 bases from V and 0 bases from J, with 6 bases between. Germline V CDR1 and CDR2: SGHRS, YFSETQ. CDR3 protein: CASSLQVSGANVLTF. The CDR3 DNA reads TGCGCCAGCAGCTTACAGGTCTCTGGGGCCAACGTCCTGACTTTC.

The CDR3 region is CASSPLAGIQETQYF. The DNA of the CDR3 is TGTGCCAGCTCACCACTAGCGGGTATTCAAGAGACCCAGTACTTC. V is TRBV18 and J is TRBJ2-5; 7 positions agree with TRBD2. V was clipped by 1 base and J by 2 bases; unmatched bases: 4. The length of the CDR3 is 15 residues. The germline CDR1 and CDR2 sequences are KGHSH and LQKENI.

This clone was counted once. V and J are TRBV7-9 and TRBJ2-5; TRBD1 might be the D (6 bases). The germline V and J ends were trimmed by 5 bases and 3 bases, with 10 bases remaining between them. Germline CDR1 SEHNR, CDR2 FQNEAQ (reference sequence). The CDR3 runs to 13 residues. This CDR3 is CASSPGTKETQYF. In nucleotides, the CDR3 is TGTGCCAGCAGCCCTGGGACAAAAGAGACCCAGTACTTC.

Points on this clone: An end of the junction differs from the germline gene, which may be a read error. The chain couples TRBV6-1 to TRBJ2-7; 11 nucleotides agree with TRBD1. Germline V CDR1 and CDR2: MNHNS, SASEGT. CDR3 length equals 15 residues. The CDR3 DNA reads TGTGCCAGCAGTGACAGGACAGGGGGCTCCCACGAGCAGTACTTC. Translated: CASSDRTGGSHEQYF.